Following are 13 T cell receptor beta chains from one sample sequenced in a study of CD8+ T cells in alopecia areata. Following extraction, RNA underwent reverse transcription to cDNA, which served as the sequencing template. The data were produced by immunoSEQ multiplex PCR, yet TCRdb's version contains in-frame clones alone and is incomplete. The data contain under 250,000 clones, just over 55% of them singletons. The sequenced sample was CD8+ T cells sorted from blood. Every receptor here comes from a human donor in good health.

The V gene is TRBV6-6, the J gene TRBJ1-1; perhaps TRBD1 as D (6 bases). Between the trimmed V and J ends, which lost 5 bases and 1 base, there was a span of 11 bases. Looked up from germline, CDR1 is MNHNY and CDR2 is SVGAGI (reference sequence). There are 14 residues in the CDR3. CDR3 amino acids: CASSHRVSNTEAFF. The CDR3 bases are TGTGCCAGCAGTCACAGGGTTTCGAACACTGAAGCTTTCTTT.

The chain uses TRBV7-9 and TRBJ1-2; 7 bases agree with TRBD1. The junction had 10 bases not matched to a gene; V was cut back by 5 bases and J by 4 bases. The germline V gene has CDR1 SEHNR and CDR2 FQNEAQ (reference sequence). The CDR3 covers 15 residues. CDR3 in DNA: TGTGCCAGCAGCGCCTTGCCGGGACAGTCCTATGGCTACACCTTC. This translates into CASSALPGQSYGYTF.

The chain couples TRBV29-1 to TRBJ1-2, with D uncertain. There are 11 residues in the CDR3. Trimming cost V 7 bases and J 2 bases, with 8 bases left between them. From germline, CDR1 is SQVTM and CDR2 ANQGSEA. The CDR3 loop is CSASTNYGYTF. The CDR3 DNA sequence: TGCAGCGCATCAACGAACTATGGCTACACCTTC.

The chain joins TRBV9 to TRBJ2-7; 9 positions agree with TRBD2. The ends lost 3 bases at V and 4 bases at J; junction bases unmatched: 8. Germline V lookup: CDR1 SGDLS, CDR2 YYNGEE. The CDR3 has 15 amino acids. CDR3 loop: CASSAAGTSLYEQYF. The CDR3 region has the DNA TGTGCCAGCAGCGCCGCCGGGACTAGCCTATACGAGCAGTACTTC.

Here the CDR3 reads CSVETGVGNTEAFF. The DNA for the CDR3 is TGCAGCGTTGAAACGGGAGTGGGGAACACTGAAGCTTTCTTT. The V call is TRBV29-1, the J call TRBJ1-1, with no clear D. Germline assignment: CDR1 SQVTM and CDR2 ANQGSEA. This CDR3 has 14 residues. V was trimmed by 2 bases and J by 1 base, leaving 11 bases between them.

A remark on this clone: Other DNA variants within this sample encode the same CDR3. V is TRBV4-1 and J is TRBJ1-6; no definite D call. Germline values: CDR1 MGHRA, CDR2 YSYEKL. The ends were cut back, 1 base at V and 7 bases at J, with 11 bases in the middle. This CDR3 is 15 amino acids long. The CDR3 DNA follows: TGCGCCAGCAGCCAAGTAGGGCAGGAGAATTCACCCCTCCACTTT. Translation: CASSQVGQENSPLHF.

The chain employs TRBV12-5 and TRBJ2-7, with a possible D match to TRBD1 (6 bases). The V end was cut by 5 bases, the J end by 2 bases, with 13 bases between. The CDR3 has 14 residues. Germline lookup yields CDR1 LGHNT and CDR2 FRNRAP. CDR3: CASGSDDRPYEQYF. The CDR3 DNA sequence: TGTGCTAGTGGTAGCGATGACAGGCCCTACGAGCAGTACTTC.

CDR3 in DNA: TGCGCCAGCAGCCAAGATACAACGGACGTCTATGGCTACACCTTC. Protein product: CASSQDTTDVYGYTF. J is TRBJ1-2 and V is TRBV4-1; no clear D gene. Trimming cost V 0 bases and J 4 bases, with 12 bases left between them. There are 15 residues in the CDR3. Germline assignment: CDR1 MGHRA and CDR2 YSYEKL.

The chain uses TRBV7-8 and TRBJ1-1, with D possibly being TRBD1 (5 bases). This CDR3 has 16 amino acids. Germline CDR1 is SGHVS and CDR2 is FQNEAQ. Trimming removed 1 base from V and 1 base from J, with 13 bases in between. The CDR3 DNA sequence: TGTGCCAGCAGCTTAGAGGGACCGAAGACGAACACTGAAGCTTTCTTT. It is translated as CASSLEGPKTNTEAFF.

This clone appeared a few times. The V call is TRBV29-1, the J call TRBJ1-2; D remains unclear. The germline CDR1 and CDR2 sequences are SQVTM and ANQGSEA. This CDR3 has 13 residues. Trimming cost V 7 bases and J 5 bases, with 17 bases left between them. Written as DNA, the CDR3 is TGCAGCGCCCAAACCGGGCCAGAGTATGGCTACACCTTC. It translates to CSAQTGPEYGYTF.

This clone was seen a few times. This sequence joins TRBV6-5 and TRBJ2-5, with D perhaps matching TRBD2 (5 bases). CDR3 size: 14 residues. V was shortened by 2 bases and J by 1 base, with 8 bases between the two germline ends. The V gene's germline CDR1 is MNHEY and CDR2 SVGAGI. For the CDR3, the DNA is TGTGCCAGCAGTTACCAAGGAGGCCAAGAGACCCAGTACTTC. Translated: CASSYQGGQETQYF.

V is TRBV2 and J is TRBJ1-2; 7 positions match TRBD1. The V segment lost 6 bases and the J segment 5 bases; nucleotides outside the gene matches: 9. This CDR3 has 14 residues. Looked up from germline, CDR1 is SNHLY and CDR2 is FYNNEI. CDR3 nucleotides: TGTGCCAGCAGGGGCGGGGACAGCCTTTATGGCTACACCTTC. The encoded protein is CASRGGDSLYGYTF. Full variable domain (rest looked up from reference TRBV2 and TRBJ1-2): EPEVTQTPSHQVTQMGQEVILRCVPISNHLYFYWYRQILGQKVEFLVSFYNNEISEKSEIFDDQFSVERPDGSNFTLKIRSTKLEDSAMYFCASRGGDSLYGYTFGSGTRLTVV.

The chain couples TRBV2 to TRBJ1-1; D is undetermined. The germline V gene encodes CDR1 SNHLY and CDR2 FYNNEI. Trimming stripped 11 bases from V and 3 bases from J, with 16 bases between. The CDR3 totals 13 residues. The CDR3 nucleotides are TGTGCCGGTACCGGGCCCCGGGACACTGAAGCTTTCTTT. Protein product: CAGTGPRDTEAFF.